This T cell receptor beta chain derives from a study of blood T cell repertoires in COVID-19. Only in-frame clones appear in the TCRdb table, and some are missing; sequencing was by immunoSEQ multiplex PCR. The sample holds tens of thousands of clones; 80% to 90% are singletons and the top ten take around a tenth. Sequencing used peripheral blood. This receptor was identified in a man between 60 and 75 years old with acute or convalescent COVID-19.

The CDR3, as DNA: TGTGCCAGCACCTACGGAGGGGAGGCACCCCTCCACTTT. Residues: CASTYGGEAPLHF. This chain uses TRBV6-6 with TRBJ1-6, with a possible D match to TRBD1 (5 bases). CDR1 and CDR2 (germline): MNHNY, SVGAGI (reference sequence). There are 13 residues in the CDR3. V shed 7 bases and J shed 11 bases, with 15 bases lying between them.